One sample yielded the 13 T cell receptor beta chains listed below, sequenced in a study of human T cells and chemical hapten exposure. TCRdb fed the RACE reads into MiXCR, producing one record per CDR3 protein. The sample lists some 150,000 distinct CDR3 sequences; over 9.5% were seen once. Time point described: patch test 2, 6 weeks after DPC sensitization. Sample treatment: therapeutic diphenylcyclopropenone sensitization with weekly scalp DPC. Sequenced here: whole blood, sampled in connection with sensitization to the hapten diphenylcyclopropenone (DPC). These receptors all come from a woman between 45 and 65 years old with alopecia areata. Some clones in this sample may be carry-over from other donors' samples.

The genes are TRBV2 and TRBJ2-5; 15 bases map to TRBD2. CDR1 and CDR2 (germline): SNHLY, FYNNEI. V lost 10 bases, J lost 4 bases, and 7 bases stayed unmatched. This CDR3 is built from 15 residues. In DNA, the CDR3 is TGTGCCACCCAGGGACTAGCGGGAGGAGGAGAGACCCAGTACTTC. This translates into CATQGLAGGGETQYF.

This clonotype has a count of ten or more. The gene calls are TRBV6-1 and TRBJ2-3; 12 positions match TRBD2. The CDR3 has 12 residues. The junction had 1 base not matched to a gene; V was cut back by 6 bases and J by 9 bases. CDR1 and CDR2 from the germline V gene are MNHNS and SASEGT. Here the CDR3 reads CASRGTSGTQYF. The CDR3 DNA is TGTGCCAGCAGGGGGACTAGCGGGACGCAGTATTTT.

This clonotype was seen ten or more times. The chain is built from TRBV4-2 and TRBJ2-5, with a weak D call TRBD2 (5 bases). The V gene lost 3 bases and the J gene lost 5 bases, with 13 bases spanning the gap. Per germline, CDR1 LGHNA and CDR2 YNFKEQ. The length of the CDR3 is 14 residues. The CDR3 coding sequence is TGTGCCAGCAGCCAGAAAGGAAAGCGGGAGACCCAGTACTTC. Amino acid sequence: CASSQKGKRETQYF.

This clonotype was counted a few times. V and J are TRBV19 and TRBJ2-2; D is perhaps TRBD1 (6 bases). The germline V gene encodes CDR1 LNHDA and CDR2 SQIVND (reference sequence). V dropped 5 bases and J dropped 9 bases, with 16 bases sitting between them. The CDR3 is 14 amino acids. This chain's CDR3 is CASSPDQGRRELFF. For the CDR3, the DNA is TGTGCCAGTAGTCCCGACCAGGGGCGCCGGGAGCTGTTTTTT.

This chain joins TRBV7-2 and TRBJ2-1; D is ambiguous. CDR1 is SGHTA, CDR2 FQGNSA, per germline. The CDR3 has 15 residues. Trimming pared 0 bases from V and 6 bases from J, leaving 12 bases between. The CDR3, as DNA: TGTGCCAGCAGCTTAGCGCGTCACCCAACCAATGAGCAGTTCTTC. Its translation is CASSLARHPTNEQFF. Looking up the rest from reference TRBV7-2 and TRBJ2-1 gives the full variable domain: GAGVSQSPSNKVTEKGKDVELRCDPISGHTALYWYRQSLGQGLEFLIYFQGNSAPDKSGLPSDRFSAERTGGSVSTLTIQRTQQEDSAVYLCASSLARHPTNEQFFGPGTRLTVL.

The chain combines TRBV5-1 with TRBJ1-1; D not certain. Germline V gene sequence: CDR1 SGHRS, CDR2 YFSETQ. The CDR3 has 12 residues. Trimming removed 1 base from V and 5 bases from J, with 6 bases in between. As DNA, the CDR3 is TGCGCCAGCAGCTTGAAGCAGACTGAAGCTTTCTTT. It yields the protein CASSLKQTEAFF.

This clonotype was found many times. This sequence joins TRBV29-1 and TRBJ1-4, with D perhaps TRBD1 (6 bases). Between the trimmed V and J ends, which lost 7 bases and 8 bases, there was a span of 17 bases. The CDR3 is 13 residues long. Per the germline V gene, CDR1 is SQVTM and CDR2 is ANQGSEA. In DNA form, the CDR3 reads TGCAGCGCCTTAGCGGGGGGCAACGAAAAACTGTTTTTT. It encodes CSALAGGNEKLFF.

This clonotype was seen a few times. V is TRBV3-1 and J is TRBJ2-7; D gene uncertain. The germline V gene has CDR1 LGHDT and CDR2 YNNKEL (reference sequence). The CDR3 loop spans 12 amino acids. Trimming removed 4 bases at V and 5 bases at J, with 9 bases between. The CDR3 DNA is TGTGCCAGCAGCCCCCGCTTGAACGAGCAGTACTTC. This encodes CASSPRLNEQYF.

Only a few counts were recorded for this clonotype. The chain carries TRBV7-2 and TRBJ1-6, with D perhaps TRBD1 (5 bases). The CDR3 runs to 14 residues. V gave up 2 bases and J gave up 9 bases, with 11 bases separating them. Germline lookup yields CDR1 SGHTA and CDR2 FQGNSA. The CDR3 sequence: CASSLNQGSSPLHF. The CDR3 DNA sequence: TGTGCCAGCAGCTTAAACCAGGGCTCTTCACCCCTCCACTTT. The variable domain in full, completed from reference TRBV7-2 and TRBJ1-6, reads GAGVSQSPSNKVTEKGKDVELRCDPISGHTALYWYRQSLGQGLEFLIYFQGNSAPDKSGLPSDRFSAERTGGSVSTLTIQRTQQEDSAVYLCASSLNQGSSPLHFGNGTRLTVT.

The sample holds many counts of this clonotype. The J gene is TRBJ2-1, the V gene TRBV12-3 or TRBV12-4, with 12 nucleotides matching TRBD2. This CDR3 has 15 amino acids. V gave up 5 bases and J gave up 8 bases; unmatched junction bases: 7. The CDR3 DNA follows: TGTGCCAGCAGTGCCCGACTAGCGGGAGTCGATGAGCAGTTCTTC. It encodes CASSARLAGVDEQFF.

As DNA, the CDR3 is TGTGCCAGCAGTCCGTGGTCGAATGAGCAGTTCTTC. It yields the protein CASSPWSNEQFF. The chain is built from TRBV6-6 and TRBJ2-1; D remains unclear. The CDR3 has 12 residues. The V gene lost 5 bases and the J gene lost 7 bases, with 9 bases spanning the gap. Germline lookup yields CDR1 MNHNY and CDR2 SVGAGI (reference sequence).

On this clonotype itself: This may come from a read error, since a much larger clone is one base off. CDR3 in DNA: TGTGCCAGCAGCCAACGGACAGCTGCAGGGGAGCTGTTTTTT. The encoded protein is CASSQRTAAGELFF. The chain uses TRBV11-2 and TRBJ2-2, with D tentatively TRBD1 (6 bases). CDR3 length: 14 residues. Germline CDR1 is SGHAT and CDR2 is FQNNGV. V shed 5 bases and J shed 8 bases, with 15 bases lying between them.

The V and J genes are TRBV3-1 and TRBJ2-6; D is uncertain. There are 13 residues in the CDR3. The V gene lost 5 bases and the J gene lost 4 bases, with 6 bases spanning the gap. Germline V gene lookup returns CDR1 LGHDT and CDR2 YNNKEL (reference sequence). In nucleotides, the CDR3 is TGTGCCAGCAGCTCCAACGGGGCCAACGTCCTGACTTTC. It codes for CASSSNGANVLTF.